Sequencing of this TCR beta chain was carried out in a study of cytomegalovirus exposure and HLA in healthy donors. V gave up 1 base and J gave up 8 bases, with 3 bases separating them. This CDR3 is 12 amino acids long. CDR1 LGHNA and CDR2 YSLEER come from the germline V gene. This clone has a handful of counts. Use of 60 Vbeta and 13 Jbeta primers characterized the PCR. The protocol was immunoSEQ multiplex PCR, while the TCRdb copy is restricted to in-frame clones and leaves out a portion. The table shows around 92,000 clones, with around three quarters occurring only once. Sequencing used PBMCs. This sequence joins TRBV4-3 and TRBJ1-6, with D unclear. The TCR comes from a man aged 55 to 70 in good health and CMV-seropositive. CDR3 DNA sequence: TGCGCCAGCAGCCAAGGCGATTCACCCCTCCACTTT. Translation: CASSQGDSPLHF.